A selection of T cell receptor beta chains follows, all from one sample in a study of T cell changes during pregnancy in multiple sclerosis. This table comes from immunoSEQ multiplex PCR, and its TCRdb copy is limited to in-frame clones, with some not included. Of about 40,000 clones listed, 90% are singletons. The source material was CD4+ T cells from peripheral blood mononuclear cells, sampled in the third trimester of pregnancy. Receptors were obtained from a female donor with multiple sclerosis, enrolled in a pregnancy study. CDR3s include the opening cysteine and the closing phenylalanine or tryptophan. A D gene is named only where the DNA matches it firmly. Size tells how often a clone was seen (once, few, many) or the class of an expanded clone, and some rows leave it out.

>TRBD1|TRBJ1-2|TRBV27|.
TGTGCCAGCAGGACAGGGGGTATGGGCTACATCTTC
CASRTGGMGYIF
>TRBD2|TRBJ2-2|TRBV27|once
TGTGCCAGCAGTTTCCGTCCTAGCGGGTGGTCCACCGGGGAGCTGTTTTTT
CASSFRPSGWSTGELFF
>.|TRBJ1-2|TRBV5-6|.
TGTGCCAGCAGCTCCTTAGGGTCGGGGTTGATTAGCTATGGCTACACCTTC
CASSSLGSGLISYGYTF
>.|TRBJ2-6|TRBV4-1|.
TGCGCCAGCAGCCAAGTACCGGGCTCTGGGGCCAACGTCCTGACTTTC
CASSQVPGSGANVLTF
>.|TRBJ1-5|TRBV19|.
TGTGCCAGTAGCAATGGACAGAACAATCAGCCCCAGCATTTT
CASSNGQNNQPQHF
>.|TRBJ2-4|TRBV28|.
TGTGCCAGCAGTTTACACGGGGCCAAAAACATTCAGTACTTC
CASSLHGAKNIQYF
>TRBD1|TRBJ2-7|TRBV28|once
TGTGCCAGCAGTTTCCCCGAGGTGGGACAGGGTTTCAACGAGCAGTACTTC
CASSFPEVGQGFNEQYF
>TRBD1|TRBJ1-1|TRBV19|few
TGTGCCAGTAGTAGGCACCGGGACAGGGGTCTATCTGAAGCTTTCTTT
CASSRHRDRGLSEAFF
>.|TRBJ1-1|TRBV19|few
TGTGCCAGTAAAACCGACAGGTTCGGTACTGAAGCTTTCTTT
CASKTDRFGTEAFF
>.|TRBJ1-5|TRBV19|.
TGTGCCAGTAGTACTGGGCGGGGTTGGAGCAATCAGCCCCAGCATTTT
CASSTGRGWSNQPQHF
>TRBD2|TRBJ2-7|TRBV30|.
TGTGCCTGCCACCCGGGGGGTTACGAGCAGTACTTC
CACHPGGYEQYF
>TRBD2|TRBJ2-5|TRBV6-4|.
TGTGCCCAGCGGGGGGAAACTAGCGGGCTCCAAGAGACCCAGTACTTC
CAQRGETSGLQETQYF
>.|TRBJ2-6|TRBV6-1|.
TGTGCCAGCAGTGAAGGGTCAGTCTCTGGGGCCAACGTCCTGACTTTC
CASSEGSVSGANVLTF
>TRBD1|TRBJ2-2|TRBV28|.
TGTGCCAGCCCAGGGGGAACCGGGGAGCTGTTTTTT
CASPGGTGELFF
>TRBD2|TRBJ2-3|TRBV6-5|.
TGTGCCAGCAGTCGAAGCGGGAGAAATACGCAGTATTTT
CASSRSGRNTQYF
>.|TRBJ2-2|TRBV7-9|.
TGTGCCAGCAGCTCGCCCACAAGCACCGGGGAGCTGTTTTTT
CASSSPTSTGELFF
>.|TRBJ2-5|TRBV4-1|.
TGCGCCAGCAGCCTGGGACTTCAAGAGACCCAGTACTTC
CASSLGLQETQYF
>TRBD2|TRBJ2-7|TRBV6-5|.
TGTGCCAGCAGTTTTAGGACTAGCGGGCCAGCCTACGAGCAGTACTTC
CASSFRTSGPAYEQYF
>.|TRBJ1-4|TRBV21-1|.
TGTGCCAGCAGCAAATTAGTCGGCGGTGAAAAACTGTTTTTT
CASSKLVGGEKLFF
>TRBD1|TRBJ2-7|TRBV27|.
TGTGCCAGCAGTTTCGGCCAGGGGACAGGAATCTACGAGCAGTACTTC
CASSFGQGTGIYEQYF
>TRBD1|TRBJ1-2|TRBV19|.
TGTGCCAGTAGTCCCTTAGAGGGACAGGGTAACTATGGCTACACCTTC
CASSPLEGQGNYGYTF
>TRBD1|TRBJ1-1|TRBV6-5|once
TGTGCCAGCACTGGGGGACAGTCGACTGAAGCTTTCTTT
CASTGGQSTEAFF
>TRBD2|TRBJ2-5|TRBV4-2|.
TGTGCCAGCAGCCAAGAAGGGCTAGCGGGAGGGAGAATTATCCAAGAGACCCAGTACTTC
CASSQEGLAGGRIIQETQYF
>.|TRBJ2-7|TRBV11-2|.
TGTGCCAGCAGCCTCCCGGACAAGGCCTACGAGCAGTACTTC
CASSLPDKAYEQYF
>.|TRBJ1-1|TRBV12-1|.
TGTGCCAGCAGCTTTGGAGACACTGAAGCTTTCTTT
CASSFGDTEAFF
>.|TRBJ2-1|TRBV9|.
TGTGCCAGCAGCGCCGCGAGCGGTGTTGGGCGACTTTCCTACAATGAGCAGTTCTTC
CASSAASGVGRLSYNEQFF
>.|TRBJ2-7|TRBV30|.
TGTGCCTGGAGGTCCGGGACATTCTCCTACGAGCAGTACTTC
CAWRSGTFSYEQYF
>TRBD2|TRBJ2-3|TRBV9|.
TGTGCCAGCAGCGTAACTAGCGGGACTAGCACAGATACGCAGTATTTT
CASSVTSGTSTDTQYF
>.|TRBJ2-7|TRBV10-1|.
TGCGCCAGCAGTGCAAGGACTCGGCGCCACGAGCAGTACTTC
CASSARTRRHEQYF
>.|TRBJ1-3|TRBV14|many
TGTGCCAGCAGCCAAGCCGGTCGAGGAAACACCATATATTTT
CASSQAGRGNTIYF
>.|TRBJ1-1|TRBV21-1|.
TGTGCCAGCAGCAATCAGGGGCCAGGGGGCACGACTGAAGCTTTCTTT
CASSNQGPGGTTEAFF
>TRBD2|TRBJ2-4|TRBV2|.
TGTGCCAGCAGTGATCCCATCAAGCGGGGTAAAAACATTCAGTACTTC
CASSDPIKRGKNIQYF
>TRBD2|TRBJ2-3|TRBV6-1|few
TGTGCCAGCAGTGCGAGCGGGGCCTGGGCAGATACGCAGTATTTT
CASSASGAWADTQYF
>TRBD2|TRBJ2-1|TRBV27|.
TGTGCCAGCAGTTTATCGCCGAGCGGGGCCTCCTACAATGAGCAGTTCTTC
CASSLSPSGASYNEQFF
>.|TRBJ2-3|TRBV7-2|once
TGTGCCAGCAGCTTAGATCCTAGGCTGGGCACAGATACGCAGTATTTT
CASSLDPRLGTDTQYF
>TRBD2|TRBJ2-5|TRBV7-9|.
TGTGCCAGCAGCGAAGCGGGAGGCGGGGAGACCCAGTACTTC
CASSEAGGGETQYF
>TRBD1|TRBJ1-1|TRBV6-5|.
TGTGCCAGCAGTAGGCCGGGACAGTTGAACACTGAAGCTTTCTTT
CASSRPGQLNTEAFF
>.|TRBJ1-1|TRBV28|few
TGTGCCAGCATTACAGGGAACACTGAAGCTTTCTTT
CASITGNTEAFF
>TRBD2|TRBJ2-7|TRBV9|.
TGTGCCAGCAGCGTCGGGACTAGCGGAGCCTACGAGCAGTACTTC
CASSVGTSGAYEQYF
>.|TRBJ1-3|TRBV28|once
TGTGCCAGCACTACAGGGAGCTCTGGAAACACCATATATTTT
CASTTGSSGNTIYF
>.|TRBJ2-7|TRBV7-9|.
TGTGCCAGCAGCCCGTTGGACATATCCTACGAGCAGTACTTC
CASSPLDISYEQYF
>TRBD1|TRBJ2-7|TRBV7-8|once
TGTGCCAGCAGCTCTAGGGGACAGGGAGGCGAGCAGTACTTC
CASSSRGQGGEQYF
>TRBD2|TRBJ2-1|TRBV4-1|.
TGCGCCAGCTCGCCGGGACTACTCTACAATGAGCAGTTCTTC
CASSPGLLYNEQFF
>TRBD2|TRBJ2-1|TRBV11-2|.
TGTGCCAGCAGCTTAGACATTAGCGGGAGGAGGGACAATGAGCAGTTCTTC
CASSLDISGRRDNEQFF
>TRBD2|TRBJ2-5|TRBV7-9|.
TGTGCCAGCACCCCGATTCGAGCGGGGAGAAGGGTAGAGACCCAGTACTTC
CASTPIRAGRRVETQYF
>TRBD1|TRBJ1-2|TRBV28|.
TGTGCCAGCAGTTTGGACAGGGGGAATAGTGGCTACACCTTC
CASSLDRGNSGYTF
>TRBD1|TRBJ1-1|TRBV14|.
TGTGCCAGCAGCCAAGATACAGGGGGCTTGACTGAAGCTTTCTTT
CASSQDTGGLTEAFF
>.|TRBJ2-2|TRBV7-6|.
TGTGCCAGCAGCCAACTGGCGGGGTTTAACACCGGGGAGCTGTTTTTT
CASSQLAGFNTGELFF
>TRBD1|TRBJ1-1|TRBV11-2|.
TGTGCCAGCAGCTCCTCGGGACAGGGGAACACTGAAGCTTTCTTT
CASSSSGQGNTEAFF
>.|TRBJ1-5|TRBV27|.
TGTGCCAGCAGTTCGGGGGGGAGTCAGCCCCAGCATTTT
CASSSGGSQPQHF
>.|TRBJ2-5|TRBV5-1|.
TGCGCCAGCAGCTTAGGGGGAGGGGAGACCCAGTACTTC
CASSLGGGETQYF
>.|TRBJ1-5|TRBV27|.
TGTGCCAGCAGTTTACGGGAAAATCAGCCCCAGCATTTT
CASSLRENQPQHF
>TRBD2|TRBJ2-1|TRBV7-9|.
TGTGCCAGCAGCGACCTTATCGGGACTAGGCTGTTCTTC
CASSDLIGTRLFF
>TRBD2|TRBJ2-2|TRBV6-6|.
TGTGCCAGCAGATCTACCGGGACTAGTTTCGCCGGGGAGCTGTTTTTT
CASRSTGTSFAGELFF
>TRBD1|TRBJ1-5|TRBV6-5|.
TGTGCCAGCAGTGCGGACAGGGGCAATCAGCCCCAGCATTTT
CASSADRGNQPQHF